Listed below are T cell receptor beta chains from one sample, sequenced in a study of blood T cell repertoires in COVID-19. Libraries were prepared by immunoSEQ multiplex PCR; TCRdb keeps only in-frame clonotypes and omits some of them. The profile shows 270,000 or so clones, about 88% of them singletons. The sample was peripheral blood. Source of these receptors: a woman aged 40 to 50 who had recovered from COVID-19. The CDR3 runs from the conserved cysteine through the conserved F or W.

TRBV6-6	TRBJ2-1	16	CASSYSGPVSLNEQFF
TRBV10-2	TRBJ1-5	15	CASSKGTLDYQPQHF
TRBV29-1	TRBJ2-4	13	CSVVRGAKNIQYF
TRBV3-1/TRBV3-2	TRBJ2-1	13	CASSPRLINEQFF
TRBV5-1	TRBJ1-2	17	CASSSETYGTGTNGYTF
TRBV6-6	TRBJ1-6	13	CASRWGDNSPLHF
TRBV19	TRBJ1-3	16	CASNPGPGISGNTIYF
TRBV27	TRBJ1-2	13	CASSGDRGYGYTF
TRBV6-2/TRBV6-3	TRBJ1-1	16	CASSALARGLRTEAFF
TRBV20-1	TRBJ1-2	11	CSAPDPPGYTF
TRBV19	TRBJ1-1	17	CASSTETGAILGTEAFF